This T cell receptor (beta chain) is drawn from a study of T cells in Graves' hyperthyroidism and ophthalmopathy. As for the study in general: Peripheral blood was secured at the point of initial diagnosis, before any treatment.

The V gene's germline CDR1 is SEHNR and CDR2 FQNEAQ (reference sequence). V lost 6 bases and J 1 base, leaving 7 bases between the germline ends. CDR3 length: 13 residues. Regarding the study as a whole: Separating ophthalmopathy from stable hyperthyroidism was achieved by a 13 V-J model.

There were TCR beta CDR3 regions amplified from RNA transcripts. During a first-round RT-PCR of the TCR CDR3, the HTBI primer set was used. Each CDR3 protein gets one entry after TCRdb re-called the multiplex PCR reads with MiXCR. Counted here are around 300,000 distinct CDR3 sequences, around 20% occurring once; the ten biggest clones make up approximately 60%. Clinical Activity Scores of at least 3, NOSPECS grades of at least 4 and durations under 3 months characterized ophthalmopathy patients. Patients showing uncontrolled infection, other autoimmune disease, pregnancy or lactation were ineligible. There are many counts of this clonotype. The antigen remains undetermined.

This clonotype was sampled from a man aged 25 to 40 with Graves' ophthalmopathy. This chain joins TRBV7-9 and TRBJ2-1; D uncertain. The sample consisted of blood. Written as DNA, the CDR3 is TGTGCCAGCAGTTTCGCTTCCTACAATGAGCAGTTCTTC. This codes for CASSFASYNEQFF.